A single sample gave rise to the 21 T cell receptor beta chains below, sequenced in a study of cytomegalovirus exposure and HLA in healthy donors. The PCR ran on 60 Vbeta and 13 Jbeta primers. TCRdb keeps only in-frame clones here, not all; method: immunoSEQ multiplex PCR. The sample has more than 110,000 clones, around 77% seen once. Specimen: PBMCs. Source of these receptors: a woman in her 50s in good health and CMV-seronegative.

The rearrangement joins TRBV6-6 to TRBJ2-7; 14 bases match TRBD2. Trimming cost V 10 bases and J 4 bases; bases outside gene matches: 6. The CDR3 contains 14 residues. Germline V gives CDR1 MNHNY, CDR2 SVGAGI (reference sequence). CDR3 sequence reads: CATGRTSGGYEQYF. As DNA, the CDR3 is TGTGCCACGGGACGGACTAGCGGGGGGTACGAGCAGTACTTC.

The chain carries TRBV11-2 and TRBJ1-1; TRBD1 might be the D (6 bases). Trimming took off 0 bases at V and 1 base at J, with 9 bases between the two ends. There are 15 residues in the CDR3. Per germline, CDR1 SGHAT and CDR2 FQNNGV. The DNA for the CDR3 is TGTGCCAGCAGCTTAGAGTTACAGGGGAACACTGAAGCTTTCTTT. Translation gives CASSLELQGNTEAFF.

In this sample, this clone turned up once. CDR3 in amino acids: CASSLAPSGGASEQYF. The CDR3 nucleotides are TGTGCCAGCAGCTTAGCCCCCAGCGGGGGGGCTAGTGAGCAGTACTTC. The rearrangement links TRBV7-2 to TRBJ2-7; TRBD2 matches at 10 bases. The CDR3 length is 16 residues. V lost 0 bases and J lost 7; bases outside the gene matches: 9. The germline gives CDR1 SGHTA, CDR2 FQGNSA.

The chain is built from TRBV6-1 and TRBJ2-5; TRBD1 matches 7 bases. The trim removed 4 bases at V and 4 bases at J, leaving 9 bases unmatched. CDR1 is MNHNS, CDR2 SASEGT, per germline. The CDR3 runs 15 residues. The CDR3 bases are TGTGCCAGCAGTGGGAGACAGGGAGAACGAGAGACCCAGTACTTC. Residues: CASSGRQGERETQYF.

This rearrangement joins TRBV4-1 to TRBJ2-1; TRBD2 matches 15 bases. The CDR3 has 17 residues. With V trimmed by 0 bases and J by 10 bases, 7 bases remained unmatched. Per germline, CDR1 MGHRA and CDR2 YSYEKL. DNA of the CDR3: TGCGCCAGCAGCCAAGATAGGACTAGCGGGGGGGCTGGGGAGCAGTTCTTC. Amino acid sequence: CASSQDRTSGGAGEQFF.

The V and J genes are TRBV5-4 and TRBJ1-1; TRBD1 might be the D (6 bases). The CDR3 consists of 16 residues. Germline V lookup: CDR1 SGHNT, CDR2 YYREEE (reference sequence). Trimming left V 3 bases short and J 6 bases short, with 21 bases between. In DNA form, the CDR3 reads TGTGCCAGCAGCTGGGGGTTGACGGGGACAACCGCTGAAGCTTTCTTT. Translating it yields CASSWGLTGTTAEAFF.

This chain uses TRBV11-2 with TRBJ2-7, with 15 bases that match TRBD2. Germline lookup yields CDR1 SGHAT and CDR2 FQNNGV. This CDR3 has 17 amino acids. V was pared by 1 base and J by 4 bases, with 5 bases of the junction left unmatched. CDR3 coding DNA: TGTGCCAGCAGCTTAGGGACTAGCGGGGGGGCGGGATACGAGCAGTACTTC. It encodes CASSLGTSGGAGYEQYF.

The rearrangement uses TRBV19 and TRBJ2-6; TRBD2 aligns across 7 bases. J was trimmed by 1 base and V by 5 bases; bases with no gene match: 5. CDR3 length: 16 amino acids. Germline V lookup: CDR1 LNHDA, CDR2 SQIVND (reference sequence). CDR3 region: CASSRGVSSGANVLTF. Here the CDR3 DNA reads TGTGCCAGTAGTCGGGGGGTGAGTTCTGGGGCCAACGTCCTGACTTTC.

This clone has a handful of counts. The V call is TRBV18, the J call TRBJ2-3, with unresolved D. Germline lookup yields CDR1 KGHSH and CDR2 LQKENI. Trimming took off 3 bases at V and 1 base at J, with 8 bases between the two ends. The CDR3 consists of 14 residues. The CDR3 spells CASSPPVGTDTQYF. CDR3 nucleotide sequence: TGTGCCAGCTCACCCCCGGTGGGCACAGATACGCAGTATTTT.

The chain uses TRBV5-1 and TRBJ1-4, with a weak D call TRBD1 (6 bases). The CDR3 runs to 21 residues. The germline V gene encodes CDR1 SGHRS and CDR2 YFSETQ. V was shortened by 1 base and J by 1 base, with 26 bases between the two germline ends. This CDR3 is CASSLRPPLTGFSGTNEKLFF. In DNA, the CDR3 is TGCGCCAGCAGCTTGCGCCCCCCCCTGACAGGATTTTCGGGAACTAATGAAAAACTGTTTTTT. The full variable domain, its missing parts supplied by reference TRBV5-1 and TRBJ1-4, is KAGVTQTPRYLIKTRGQQVTLSCSPISGHRSVSWYQQTPGQGLQFLFEYFSETQRNKGNFPGRFSGRQFSNSRSEMNVSTLELGDSALYLCASSLRPPLTGFSGTNEKLFFGSGTQLSVL.

The V call is TRBV7-2, the J call TRBJ2-3; weak D call: TRBD1 (5 bases). The CDR3 runs 14 residues. The germline gives CDR1 SGHTA, CDR2 FQGNSA. V lost 5 bases, J lost 2 bases, and 11 bases lay in between. DNA for the CDR3: TGTGCCAGCAGCCCCAGGGTGGTCACAGATACGCAGTATTTT. This gives the protein CASSPRVVTDTQYF.

J is TRBJ2-7 and V is TRBV19; TRBD1 matches 9 bases. In germline, CDR1 is LNHDA, CDR2 SQIVND (reference sequence). CDR3 size: 13 residues. V lost 9 bases and J lost 3; bases outside the gene matches: 6. As DNA, the CDR3 is TGTGCCAGCTCACAGGGGGCGGGCTACGAGCAGTACTTC. Its protein product is CASSQGAGYEQYF.

The chain has TRBV4-2 and TRBJ2-1; 7 nucleotides align to TRBD2. J was trimmed by 0 bases and V by 4 bases; bases with no gene match: 6. This CDR3 has 16 residues. The germline V gene has CDR1 LGHNA and CDR2 YNFKEQ. The CDR3 spells CASSPWGGSSYNEQFF. CDR3 nucleotides: TGTGCCAGCAGCCCCTGGGGGGGTTCCTCCTACAATGAGCAGTTCTTC.

This chain links TRBV5-1 with TRBJ2-2, with D possibly matching TRBD1 (6 bases). CDR3 length: 15 amino acids. In germline, CDR1 is SGHRS, CDR2 YFSETQ. Trimming removed 0 bases at V and 1 base at J, with 7 bases between. CDR3 sequence (DNA): TGCGCCAGCAGCTTGGCGACAGGGAACACCGGGGAGCTGTTTTTT. Amino acid sequence: CASSLATGNTGELFF.

The genes are TRBV9 and TRBJ2-2; the match to TRBD2 covers 7 bases. Germline assignment: CDR1 SGDLS and CDR2 YYNGEE. V was pared by 5 bases and J by 5 bases, with 12 bases of the junction left unmatched. This CDR3 has 16 residues. The CDR3 nucleotides are TGTGCCAGCAGTGAGAGCGGGGCCCCGGGGACCGGGGAGCTGTTTTTT. Protein: CASSESGAPGTGELFF.

The J gene is TRBJ1-3, the V gene TRBV30; 8 bases line up with TRBD1. Trimming at V came to 3 bases and at J to 0 bases, leaving 13 bases not matched to a gene. The CDR3 contains 18 residues. Germline V gene lookup returns CDR1 GTSNPN and CDR2 SVGIG (reference sequence). In DNA form, the CDR3 reads TGTGCCTGGAGCGCCGACAGGGGCCACTACTTCTCTGGAAACACCATATATTTT. Translating it yields CAWSADRGHYFSGNTIYF.

This clone turned up a few times. The rearrangement links TRBV4-3 to TRBJ2-2; D remains unclear. Trimming removed 0 bases from V and 0 bases from J, with 17 bases in between. The germline CDR1 and CDR2 sequences are LGHNA and YSLEER. CDR3 length: 19 amino acids. CDR3 bases: TGCGCCAGCAGCCAAGATTCCGAACAAGTGTTAACGAACACCGGGGAGCTGTTTTTT. Translating it yields CASSQDSEQVLTNTGELFF.

V is TRBV10-3 and J is TRBJ2-7; 10 positions match TRBD1. Germline V gene lookup returns CDR1 ENHRY and CDR2 SYGVKD. The length of the CDR3 is 14 residues. The junction had 4 bases not matched to a gene; V was cut back by 6 bases and J by 2 bases. This chain's CDR3 is CAIRPGQGTYEQYF. For the CDR3, the DNA is TGTGCCATCAGACCGGGACAGGGGACCTACGAGCAGTACTTC.

The chain links TRBV5-1 to TRBJ1-1; D remains unclear. CDR3 length equals 14 residues. V was clipped by 2 bases and J by 4 bases, with 12 bases between them. In germline, CDR1 is SGHRS, CDR2 YFSETQ. The CDR3 is CASSFSSAGTEAFF. As DNA, the CDR3 is TGCGCCAGCAGCTTTAGCTCCGCGGGCACTGAAGCTTTCTTT.

This sequence joins TRBV2 and TRBJ1-5; 7 bases line up with TRBD1. CDR3 length equals 14 residues. Losses at the gene ends were 4 bases for V and 6 bases for J; bases not matched to a gene: 6. Germline CDR1 SNHLY, CDR2 FYNNEI. As DNA, the CDR3 is TGTGCCAGCAGTGGAGGGCAGGGGGTTCAGCCCCAGCATTTT. Its protein is CASSGGQGVQPQHF.

The V gene is TRBV25-1, the J gene TRBJ2-2, with TRBD1 as a possible D gene (6 bases). V was trimmed by 5 bases and J by 3 bases, leaving 13 bases between them. The germline V gene has CDR1 MGHDK and CDR2 SYGVNS. This CDR3 contains 15 residues. This CDR3 is CASSLGTLHTGELFF. The CDR3 DNA sequence: TGTGCCAGCAGTCTCGGGACACTACACACCGGGGAGCTGTTTTTT.